The rows below give T cell receptor beta chains drawn from one sample of a study of cytomegalovirus exposure and HLA in healthy donors. TCRdb's table, derived via immunoSEQ multiplex PCR, lists solely in-frame clones and lacks some. In the table there are 110,000 or so clones, 80% to 90% of which are singletons. Sequencing was carried out using PBMCs. The receptors stem from a young man in good health and CMV-seropositive. Each CDR3 is given with its conserved first and last residue. The D gene is left open where the match is weak. Clone size is stated in some rows and not others, as once, few, many or a class when expanded.

V gene,clone size,J gene,D gene,CDR3 DNA,CDR3 protein
TRBV28,NA,TRBJ2-5,NA,TGTGCCAGCAGCGACTCCAGAACAGAGACCCAGTACTTC,CASSDSRTETQYF
TRBV15,NA,TRBJ1-4,NA,TGTGCCACCAGCAGAGGACAAGGACAGCAGTCTAATGAAAAACTGTTTTTT,CATSRGQGQQSNEKLFF
TRBV2,NA,TRBJ2-7,TRBD2,TGTGCCAGCAGCTTGGGCTTGGCGGGGGGGAGATACGAGCAGTACTTC,CASSLGLAGGRYEQYF
TRBV6-1,NA,TRBJ2-1,TRBD2,TGTGCCAGCAGTGGCCCCTTAGCGGGGGGGCACCAGTTCTTC,CASSGPLAGGHQFF
TRBV18,NA,TRBJ1-5,NA,TGTGCCAGCTCCCGATCAGATCAGCCCCAGCATTTT,CASSRSDQPQHF
TRBV2,NA,TRBJ2-1,NA,TGTGCCAGCAGTGATTTTTGGACAGACAATGAGCAGTTCTTC,CASSDFWTDNEQFF
TRBV18,NA,TRBJ1-3,NA,TGTGCCAGCTCCCCGTGGGACTCCAACTCTGGAAACACCATATATTTT,CASSPWDSNSGNTIYF
TRBV4-1,NA,TRBJ2-7,NA,TGCGCCAGCAGCCAAGGGCCCACCGCCAACTACGAGCAGTACTTC,CASSQGPTANYEQYF
TRBV4-1,few,TRBJ2-7,NA,TGCGCCAGCAGCCAAAGACAGGAGGTCTCCTACGAGCAGTACTTC,CASSQRQEVSYEQYF
TRBV6-5,NA,TRBJ2-5,TRBD1,TGTGCCAGCAGTTACGCACAGGGGGCGGGGGAGACCCAGTACTTC,CASSYAQGAGETQYF
TRBV11-2,NA,TRBJ1-2,TRBD1,TGTGCCAGCAGCCGTGGCAGGGGGGACAGGAGAATCTATGGCTACACCTTC,CASSRGRGDRRIYGYTF
TRBV10-2,NA,TRBJ2-7,TRBD2,TGCGCCAGCCATGGGGCGGGGGGCGTCTACGAGCAGTACTTC,CASHGAGGVYEQYF
TRBV5-4,NA,TRBJ1-2,NA,TGTGCCAGCAGCTCCCCCGGGACTGCTGATTATGGCTACACCTTC,CASSSPGTADYGYTF
TRBV15,once,TRBJ1-2,TRBD1,TGTGCCACCAGCCCCGGACAGGCCGCGGACTATGGCTACACCTTC,CATSPGQAADYGYTF
TRBV30,NA,TRBJ2-5,TRBD2,TGTGCCTGGAACAAGCGGGGCGCCCAAGAGACCCAGTACTTC,CAWNKRGAQETQYF
TRBV5-4,NA,TRBJ1-1,NA,TGTGCCAGCAGCGTCTCGACAGTAGAAAACACTGAAGCTTTCTTT,CASSVSTVENTEAFF
TRBV6-6,NA,TRBJ2-7,NA,TGTGCCAGCAGTTACTCGTCCCAGGGGGGATACGAGCAGTACTTC,CASSYSSQGGYEQYF
TRBV18,NA,TRBJ2-7,TRBD1,TGTGCCAGCTCCCCAAATGGACAGGGAGGTACCTACGAGCAGTACTTC,CASSPNGQGGTYEQYF
TRBV19,few,TRBJ1-4,NA,TGTGCCAGTAGTATGCGCGGCAGGGAGGGTGAAAAACTGTTTTTT,CASSMRGREGEKLFF
TRBV27,NA,TRBJ2-1,NA,TGTGCCAGCAGTCCCGGACAGAGCTCCTACAATGAGCAGTTCTTC,CASSPGQSSYNEQFF
TRBV2,NA,TRBJ2-7,NA,TGTGCCACCCGGGTAGGGGTAGCCTACGAGCAGTACTTC,CATRVGVAYEQYF
TRBV20-1,NA,TRBJ2-7,TRBD1,TGCAGTGCCAAAACCGGGACAGGCTTGTACTTC,CSAKTGTGLYF
TRBV28,few,TRBJ1-3,NA,TGTGCCAGCAGTCCAGGGTACTCTGGAAACACCATATATTTT,CASSPGYSGNTIYF
TRBV10-3,NA,TRBJ2-7,TRBD1,TGTGCCATCAGTGAGCCGGGACAGGGGATTGCCTACGAGCAGTACTTC,CAISEPGQGIAYEQYF
TRBV11-2,NA,TRBJ1-2,NA,TGTGCCAGCAGCTCCCGAGTCAGGGGCTCCGAGGGCTATGGCTACACCTTC,CASSSRVRGSEGYGYTF
TRBV29-1,NA,TRBJ1-2,NA,TGCAGCGTGGACCCGGGACAAGGCTATGGCTACACCTTC,CSVDPGQGYGYTF
TRBV5-8,NA,TRBJ2-5,NA,TGTGCCAGCAGCTTGGATGGACAGCAGGAGACCCAGTACTTC,CASSLDGQQETQYF
TRBV6-5,NA,TRBJ1-2,NA,TGTGCCAGCAGTTCCGGGACAAGCTACGGCTACACCTTC,CASSSGTSYGYTF
TRBV5-4,NA,TRBJ2-2,NA,TGTGCCAGCAGCTTGGTCTCAGGAGGAGCGAACACCGGGGAGCTGTTTTTT,CASSLVSGGANTGELFF
TRBV9,NA,TRBJ2-1,TRBD1,TGTGCCAGCAGCGTAGTGCAGGGGGCCAATGAGCAGTTCTTC,CASSVVQGANEQFF
TRBV29-1,NA,TRBJ1-2,NA,TGCAGCGCGCAGAGTGGACTCTCTAACTATGGCTACACCTTC,CSAQSGLSNYGYTF
TRBV5-4,NA,TRBJ1-2,NA,TGTGCCAGCAGCTTACGAATTGAGGACTATGGCTACACCTTC,CASSLRIEDYGYTF
TRBV14,NA,TRBJ1-1,NA,TGTGCCAGCAGCCAGTCACGAGGTATTAGCCGGACTGAAGCTTTCTTT,CASSQSRGISRTEAFF
TRBV4-2,NA,TRBJ2-7,TRBD1,TGTGCCAGCAGCCAGATTCTAACAGGGGCCCCGAAAACCTACGAGCAGTACTTC,CASSQILTGAPKTYEQYF
TRBV6-4,NA,TRBJ1-1,TRBD1,TGTGCCAGCAGTGACTACGGACAGGGGAACACTGAAGCTTTCTTT,CASSDYGQGNTEAFF
TRBV19,NA,TRBJ1-5,TRBD1,TGTGCCAGTAGTATAGACAGGGGGCATGGGTTCAATCAGCCCCAGCATTTT,CASSIDRGHGFNQPQHF
TRBV5-6,NA,TRBJ1-2,TRBD1,TGTGCCAGCAGCTTGGCGGGGACAGGGGGGGATGGCTACACCTTC,CASSLAGTGGDGYTF
TRBV6-5,NA,TRBJ2-1,TRBD2,TGTGCCAGCAGGATAGCGGGGGTAAATGAGCAGTTCTTC,CASRIAGVNEQFF
TRBV19,NA,TRBJ1-6,NA,TGTGCCAGTAGTATAGGGACAGTAGGCTCACCCCTCCACTTT,CASSIGTVGSPLHF
TRBV11-2,NA,TRBJ2-7,TRBD2,TGTGCCAGCAGCTTCGGGACTAGCGGGGGCTACGAGCAGTACTTC,CASSFGTSGGYEQYF
TRBV5-1,NA,TRBJ1-1,NA,TGCGCCAGCAGCTCGCGGGGGACGAGTGCTTTCTTT,CASSSRGTSAFF
TRBV10-3,NA,TRBJ1-5,NA,TGTGCCATCAGTAGGGACTCAAATCAGCCCCAGCATTTT,CAISRDSNQPQHF
TRBV6-1,NA,TRBJ2-7,TRBD1,TGTGCCAGCAGTGAAGGGCTACAGGGGGCGTACGAGCAGTACTTC,CASSEGLQGAYEQYF
TRBV2,NA,TRBJ2-1,TRBD2,TGTGCCAGCAGATTGCGGGGGAGCTCCTACAATGAGCAGTTCTTC,CASRLRGSSYNEQFF
TRBV5-6,NA,TRBJ2-7,TRBD1,TGTGCCAGCAGCTTGAGTTGGGGACAGGGGGTTCCTTTGCAGTACTTC,CASSLSWGQGVPLQYF
TRBV2,NA,TRBJ2-5,TRBD2,TGTGCCAGCAGCCGGGGGGGCCGGGAGACCCAGTACTTC,CASSRGGRETQYF
TRBV11-3,NA,TRBJ2-2,TRBD1,TGTGCCAGCAGCCCCGGGACAGGGAGGACCCAGGGCACCGGGGAGCTGTTTTTT,CASSPGTGRTQGTGELFF
TRBV27,NA,TRBJ1-1,TRBD1,TGTGCCAGCAACTCTGTAGGGGGCTCTGCTGAAGCTTTCTTT,CASNSVGGSAEAFF
TRBV7-2,NA,TRBJ2-1,NA,TGTGCCAGCAGTCTTTCGACCGCGGGACTTTCTCGCAATGAGCAGTTCTTC,CASSLSTAGLSRNEQFF
TRBV7-9,NA,TRBJ2-7,TRBD1,TGTGCCAGCAGCCCCCGGGACAGGGATTCCTACGAGCAGTACTTC,CASSPRDRDSYEQYF
TRBV5-4,NA,TRBJ1-2,TRBD1,TGTGCCAGCAGCCCGGACAGGATCTATGGCTACACCTTC,CASSPDRIYGYTF
TRBV19,NA,TRBJ2-7,TRBD1,TGTGCCAGTAGTCCCTGGACAGGGGGGTACGAGCAGTACTTC,CASSPWTGGYEQYF
TRBV6-4,NA,TRBJ2-1,NA,TGTGCCAGCAGCGACACAGGGTGGGTGAAGTTCTTC,CASSDTGWVKFF